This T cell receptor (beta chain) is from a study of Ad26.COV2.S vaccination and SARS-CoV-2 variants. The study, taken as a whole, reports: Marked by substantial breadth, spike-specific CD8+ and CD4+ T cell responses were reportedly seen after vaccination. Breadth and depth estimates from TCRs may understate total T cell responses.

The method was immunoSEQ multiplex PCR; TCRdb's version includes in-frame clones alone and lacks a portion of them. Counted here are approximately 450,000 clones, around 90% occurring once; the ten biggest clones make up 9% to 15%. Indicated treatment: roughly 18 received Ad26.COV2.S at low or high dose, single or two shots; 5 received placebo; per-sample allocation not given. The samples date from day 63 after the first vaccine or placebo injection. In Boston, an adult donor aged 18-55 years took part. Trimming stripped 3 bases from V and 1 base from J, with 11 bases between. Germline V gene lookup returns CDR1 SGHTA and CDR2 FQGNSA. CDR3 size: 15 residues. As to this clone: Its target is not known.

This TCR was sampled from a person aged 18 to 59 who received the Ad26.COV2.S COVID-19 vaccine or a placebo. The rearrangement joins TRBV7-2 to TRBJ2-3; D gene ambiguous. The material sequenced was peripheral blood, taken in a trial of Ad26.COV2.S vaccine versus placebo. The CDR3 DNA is TGTGCCAGCAGCTTTGATCTTCTGGGCACAGATACGCAGTATTTT. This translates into CASSFDLLGTDTQYF.